This TCR beta chain was identified in a study of T-cell memory formation after mild COVID-19. About the study: Clusters of TCRs were largely donor specific. The study, taken as a whole, reports: Some responding clones appeared in pre-infection memory, suggesting cross-reactive memory joined.

TCRdb independently ran MiXCR on the 5' RACE reads; one entry per CDR3 protein. This table holds some 45,000 distinct CDR3 sequences, roughly a quarter found once. As to this clonotype: Its target is unknown.

Germline trimming cut 2 bases from V and 0 bases from J; bases unmatched to any gene: 6. The length of the CDR3 is 18 residues. CDR1 and CDR2 from the germline V gene are KGHSY and FQNENV. Sequences were obtained from PBMCs or a T cell subset sorted from them (not recorded which). The rearrangement links TRBV16 to TRBJ1-6; 8 bases map to TRBD1. The sequence derives from a man between 18 and 29 years old who had mild COVID-19 (a few samples of this study predate the infection). Cell type and time point are not known. The CDR3 region has the DNA TGTGCCAGCAGCCAAGGTCCAGGGGGCGGCTCCTATAATTCACCCCTCCACTTT. Its protein product is CASSQGPGGGSYNSPLHF.